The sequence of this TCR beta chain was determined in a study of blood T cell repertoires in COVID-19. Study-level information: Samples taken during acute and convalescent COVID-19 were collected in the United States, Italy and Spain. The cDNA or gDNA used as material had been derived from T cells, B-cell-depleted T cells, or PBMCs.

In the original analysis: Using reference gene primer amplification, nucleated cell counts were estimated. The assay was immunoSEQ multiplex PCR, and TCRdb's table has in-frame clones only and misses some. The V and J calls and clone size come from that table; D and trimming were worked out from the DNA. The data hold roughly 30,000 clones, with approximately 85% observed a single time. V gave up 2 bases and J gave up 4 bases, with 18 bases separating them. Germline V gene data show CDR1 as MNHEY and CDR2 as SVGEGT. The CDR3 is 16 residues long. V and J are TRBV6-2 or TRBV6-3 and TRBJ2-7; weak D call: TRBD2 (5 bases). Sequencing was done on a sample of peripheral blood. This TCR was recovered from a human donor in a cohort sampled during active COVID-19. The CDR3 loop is CASSYETLTRGYEQYF. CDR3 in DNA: TGTGCCAGCAGTTACGAGACTTTAACTAGAGGATACGAGCAGTACTTC.